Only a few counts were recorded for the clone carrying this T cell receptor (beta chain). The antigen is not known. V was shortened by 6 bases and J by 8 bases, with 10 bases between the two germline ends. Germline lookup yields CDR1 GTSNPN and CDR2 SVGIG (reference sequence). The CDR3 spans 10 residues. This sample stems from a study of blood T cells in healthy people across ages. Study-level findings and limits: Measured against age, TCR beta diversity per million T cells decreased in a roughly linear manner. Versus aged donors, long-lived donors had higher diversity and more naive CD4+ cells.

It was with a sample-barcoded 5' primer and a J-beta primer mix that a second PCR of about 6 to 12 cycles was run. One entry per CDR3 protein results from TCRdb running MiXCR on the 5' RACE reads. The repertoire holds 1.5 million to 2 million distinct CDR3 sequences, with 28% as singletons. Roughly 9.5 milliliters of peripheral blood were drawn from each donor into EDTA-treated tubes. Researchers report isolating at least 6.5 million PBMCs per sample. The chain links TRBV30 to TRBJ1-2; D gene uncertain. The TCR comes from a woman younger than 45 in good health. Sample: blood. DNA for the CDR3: TGTGCCTGTGGATACCAGGGCTACACCTTC. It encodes CACGYQGYTF.